Presented here are 4 T cell receptor beta chains from one specimen sequenced in a study of T cell clonotyping in hematopoietic cell transplantation. Clones were read by immunoSEQ multiplex PCR, and TCRdb kept only the in-frame ones, dropping some. The sample lists 4,000 to 4,500 clones; just under 95% were seen once. The source material was PBMCs, sampled 30 days after allogeneic stem cell transplant. The receptor set was obtained from a male patient in his fifties who had an allogeneic stem cell transplant from a related donor, so the T cells may come from the graft donor. Some clones in this sample may be carry-over from other donors' samples.

The rearrangement links TRBV7-6 to TRBJ2-3; TRBD1 matches at 7 bases. J was trimmed by 0 bases and V by 1 base; bases with no gene match: 4. The V gene's germline CDR1 is SGHVS and CDR2 FNYEAQ. The CDR3 length is 16 residues. CDR3 protein: CASSLVGDSSTDTQYF. The CDR3 nucleotides read TGTGCCAGCAGCTTAGTGGGGGACAGTAGCACAGATACGCAGTATTTT.

The chain uses TRBV15 and TRBJ1-5, with 7 bases matching TRBD1. This CDR3 is built from 15 residues. Germline CDR1 and CDR2: LNHNV and YYDKDF (reference sequence). J gave up 3 bases and V 3 bases, and 5 bases lay outside the gene matches. Here the CDR3 DNA reads TGTGCCACCAGCAGGGACGACAGGGTCAATCAGCCCCAGCATTTT. Translation: CATSRDDRVNQPQHF.

The J gene is TRBJ2-7, the V gene TRBV25-1, with D maybe TRBD2 (5 bases). This CDR3 contains 13 residues. The germline V gene has CDR1 MGHDK and CDR2 SYGVNS. V lost 6 bases and J 0 bases, leaving 9 bases between the germline ends. The CDR3 here is CASSTGSSYEQYF. The DNA for the CDR3 is TGTGCCAGCAGCACGGGATCCTCCTACGAGCAGTACTTC.

This chain links TRBV7-9 with TRBJ1-6; 9 bases map to TRBD1. Losses at the gene ends were 3 bases for V and 5 bases for J; bases not matched to a gene: 2. The CDR3 runs to 15 residues. The germline CDR1 and CDR2 sequences are SEHNR and FQNEAQ (reference sequence). DNA for the CDR3: TGTGCCAGCAGCTTGGGACAGGGTGATAATTCACCCCTCCACTTT. This codes for CASSLGQGDNSPLHF.